The next 18 T cell receptor beta chains were all read from a single sample in a study of blood T cell repertoires in COVID-19. Only in-frame clones appear in the TCRdb table, and some are missing; sequencing was by immunoSEQ multiplex PCR. The sample includes just under 95,000 clones, around 80% of them seen just once. Specimen: peripheral blood. These receptors all come from a man aged 50-59 years who had recovered from COVID-19.

The chain combines TRBV6-2 or TRBV6-3 with TRBJ1-1; D might be TRBD1 (5 bases). Trimming took off 6 bases at V and 1 base at J, with 18 bases between the two ends. Germline V gene lookup returns CDR1 MNHEY and CDR2 SVGEGT. The CDR3 has 16 residues. CDR3 nucleotides: TGTGCCAGCAGCCTAGGGGCGCACTCCCGGAACACTGAAGCTTTCTTT. Translating it yields CASSLGAHSRNTEAFF.

The chain has TRBV6-5 and TRBJ1-1, with TRBD1 identical over 8 bases. V shed 6 bases and J 1 base; nucleotides not matched to a gene: 7. The CDR3 totals 15 residues. Germline V gene data show CDR1 as MNHEY and CDR2 as SVGAGI. The CDR3: CASRRGQGANTEAFF. CDR3 nucleotide sequence: TGTGCCAGCAGAAGGGGGCAGGGGGCGAACACTGAAGCTTTCTTT.

This clone has a single count. The rearrangement links TRBV4-3 to TRBJ2-1, with a tentative D call TRBD1 (6 bases). V was shortened by 0 bases and J by 9 bases, with 15 bases between the two germline ends. This CDR3 has 15 residues. Germline CDR1 LGHNA, CDR2 YSLEER. The CDR3 reads CASSQEETGLSEQFF. Written as DNA, the CDR3 is TGCGCCAGCAGCCAAGAAGAGACAGGCCTAAGTGAGCAGTTCTTC.

This clone was seen once. The J gene is TRBJ2-1, the V gene TRBV29-1; 14 bases map to TRBD2. The CDR3 loop spans 17 amino acids. CDR1 and CDR2 from the germline V gene are SQVTM and ANQGSEA. Trimming took 2 bases from V and 6 from J; bases not matched to a gene: 9. CDR3 sequence reads: CSVEISGTSGRVNEQFF. In DNA, the CDR3 is TGCAGCGTTGAAATCTCCGGGACTAGCGGGAGAGTCAATGAGCAGTTCTTC.

V usage is TRBV15 and J usage is TRBJ2-1; 13 bases are shared with TRBD2. The V segment lost 0 bases and the J segment 6 bases; nucleotides outside the gene matches: 2. CDR1 LNHNV and CDR2 YYDKDF come from the germline V gene (reference sequence). CDR3 size: 16 residues. The CDR3, as DNA: TGTGCCACCAGCAGAGATGGACTAGCGGGAGCCAATGAGCAGTTCTTC. Its translation is CATSRDGLAGANEQFF. The entire variable domain, with the rest obtained from reference TRBV15 and TRBJ2-1, is as follows: DAMVIQNPRYQVTQFGKPVTLSCSQTLNHNVMYWYQQKSSQAPKLLFHYYDKDFNNEADTPDNFQSRRPNTSFCFLDIRSPGLGDTAMYLCATSRDGLAGANEQFFGPGTRLTVL.

J is TRBJ2-7 and V is TRBV6-5; possible D gene TRBD1, 6 bases. The V gene's germline CDR1 is MNHEY and CDR2 SVGAGI. The CDR3 consists of 14 residues. V lost 10 bases, J lost 5 bases, and 21 bases lay in between. In DNA form, the CDR3 reads TGTGCCACCGATTTCTACAGGGCTGGCGACGAGCAGTACTTC. Protein product: CATDFYRAGDEQYF.

CDR3 DNA: TGTGCCAGCAGCTTATGGACAGTTGCTAACTATGGCTACACCTTC. Translating it yields CASSLWTVANYGYTF. The rearrangement links TRBV7-9 to TRBJ1-2, with TRBD1 as a possible D gene (6 bases). The ends were cut back, 2 bases at V and 0 bases at J, with 10 bases in the middle. This CDR3 is built from 15 residues. Germline-derived CDR1 and CDR2 are SEHNR and FQNEAQ (reference sequence).

The CDR3 reads CSVGDRGLSGANVLTF. In nucleotides, the CDR3 is TGCAGCGTTGGTGACAGGGGACTATCTGGGGCCAACGTCCTGACTTTC. The chain couples TRBV29-1 to TRBJ2-6, with a tentative D call TRBD1 (8 bases). The V end was cut by 4 bases, the J end by 1 base, with 14 bases between. Germline values: CDR1 SQVTM, CDR2 ANQGSEA. The CDR3 consists of 16 residues. Combining the CDR3 with reference TRBV29-1 and TRBJ2-6 gives the whole variable domain SAVISQKPSRDICQRGTSLTIQCQVDSQVTMMFWYRQQPGQSLTLIATANQGSEATYESGFVIDKFPISRPNLTFSTLTVSNMSPEDSSIYLCSVGDRGLSGANVLTFGAGSRLTVL.

The rearrangement uses TRBV2 and TRBJ2-7, with 9 bases identical to TRBD1. This CDR3 is built from 13 residues. Germline values: CDR1 SNHLY, CDR2 FYNNEI. Written as DNA, the CDR3 is TGTGCCAGCAGGGAGACAGGGGGGTCTATTACGTCGGTC. It encodes CASRETGGSITSV.

This clone was detected a few times. V is TRBV6-6 and J is TRBJ1-1, with D uncertain. The CDR3 runs 12 residues. Germline CDR1 is MNHNY and CDR2 is SVGAGI (reference sequence). V lost 2 bases and J lost 3, with 4 bases in between. The CDR3 DNA reads TGTGCCAGCAGTTACCGGTACACTGAAGCTTTCTTT. It encodes CASSYRYTEAFF.

V gene TRBV6-5 combines with J gene TRBJ1-5; D uncertain. This CDR3 is built from 14 residues. Trimming took 4 bases from V and 1 from J, leaving 8 bases between them. Germline CDR1 and CDR2: MNHEY and SVGAGI. CDR3 region: CASSWAGSNQPQHF. The CDR3 DNA is TGTGCCAGCAGTTGGGCAGGCAGCAATCAGCCCCAGCATTTT.

This chain's CDR3 is CATYRRGLSTGELFF. The CDR3 nucleotides are TGTGCCACCTACCGTAGGGGGCTGTCCACCGGGGAGCTGTTTTTT. The rearrangement uses TRBV28 and TRBJ2-2, with 7 nucleotides matching TRBD1. This CDR3 has 15 residues. CDR1 is MDHEN, CDR2 SYDVKM, per germline. The V gene end was trimmed by 10 bases and the J gene end by 4 bases; junction bases not matched to a gene: 12.

This clone was recorded only once. The chain links TRBV6-5 to TRBJ1-2; weak D call: TRBD1 (5 bases). Germline V gives CDR1 MNHEY, CDR2 SVGAGI. Trimming shortened V by 0 bases and J by 8 bases, and 19 bases separated the two germline ends. The CDR3 totals 16 residues. The CDR3 DNA follows: TGTGCCAGCAGTTACTCCCGGGGGTTTAGAAACCGCGGCTACACCTTC. This translates into CASSYSRGFRNRGYTF.

CDR3 sequence: CASSWDRGDHGYTF. CDR3 coding DNA: TGTGCCAGCAGCTGGGACAGGGGCGACCATGGCTACACCTTC. The J gene is TRBJ1-2, the V gene TRBV5-6, with 10 bases lining up with TRBD1. CDR3 length equals 14 residues. J was trimmed by 6 bases and V by 3 bases; bases with no gene match: 5. Germline loops: CDR1 SGHDT, CDR2 YYEEEE.

V is TRBV28 and J is TRBJ2-5; 7 bases agree with TRBD2. The trim removed 5 bases at V and 0 bases at J, leaving 9 bases unmatched. The CDR3 loop spans 16 amino acids. The germline CDR1 and CDR2 sequences are MDHEN and SYDVKM. CDR3 in DNA: TGTGCCAGCAGTAAATTGACTAGCCAGTACCAAGAGACCCAGTACTTC. It yields the protein CASSKLTSQYQETQYF.

V usage is TRBV10-2 and J usage is TRBJ2-4, with no clear D. CDR3 length equals 13 residues. V lost 10 bases and J lost 0, with 10 bases in between. From germline, CDR1 is WSHSY and CDR2 SAAADI. CDR3 bases: TGCGCCATCTCAGAAGTAGCCAAAAACATTCAGTACTTC. The encoded protein is CAISEVAKNIQYF.

The rearrangement joins TRBV6-5 to TRBJ2-3, with 8 positions matching TRBD1. This CDR3 has 13 amino acids. J was trimmed by 9 bases and V by 6 bases; bases with no gene match: 8. Germline lookup yields CDR1 MNHEY and CDR2 SVGAGI. CDR3 residues: CASRVTGERTQYF. The CDR3 DNA sequence: TGTGCCAGCAGAGTGACAGGGGAGCGAACGCAGTATTTT.

The chain couples TRBV10-1 to TRBJ2-3; the match to TRBD2 covers 8 bases. Germline values: CDR1 WNHNN, CDR2 SYGVQD (reference sequence). V lost 4 bases, J lost 4 bases, and 4 bases stayed unmatched. There are 14 residues in the CDR3. CDR3 nucleotides: TGCGCCAGCAGTGTAACCGGGGGGGCAGATACGCAGTATTTT. It specifies CASSVTGGADTQYF.